This T cell receptor beta chain was sequenced during a study of blood T cell repertoires in COVID-19. Study information: The United States, Italy and Spain were the sources of the acute and convalescent COVID-19 samples.

The CDR3 is 13 residues long. The ends were cut back, 4 bases at V and 5 bases at J, with 11 bases in the middle. Germline lookup yields CDR1 SNHLY and CDR2 FYNNEI. This clone appeared a single time. The assay was immunoSEQ multiplex PCR, and TCRdb's table has in-frame clones only and misses some. The sample lists approximately 87,000 clones; about 82% were seen once. The chain uses TRBV2 and TRBJ1-1, with TRBD1 as a possible D gene (6 bases). This TCR derives from a woman aged 80 or over with acute or convalescent COVID-19. Sequencing was carried out using peripheral blood. CDR3 DNA sequence: TGTGCCAGCAGTGGATACAGGGAGACTGAAGCTTTCTTT. The encoded protein is CASSGYRETEAFF.